The 4 T cell receptor beta chains reported below all come from one sample, sequenced in a study of blood T cell repertoires in COVID-19. Produced via immunoSEQ multiplex PCR; TCRdb's table is partial and in-frame only. Counted here are 300,000 or so clones, 87% occurring once; the ten biggest clones make up less than 6%. The source material was PBMCs or T cells enriched from blood (not recorded which). The receptors stem from a woman in her 30s who had recovered from COVID-19.

This clone was seen a handful of times. The chain uses TRBV2 and TRBJ2-1, with TRBD2 identical over 10 bases. The V gene's germline CDR1 is SNHLY and CDR2 FYNNEI. The ends lost 6 bases at V and 2 bases at J; junction bases unmatched: 4. The CDR3 runs 15 residues. CDR3 in amino acids: CASSSGLAAYNEQFF. In DNA, the CDR3 is TGTGCCAGCAGCTCCGGACTAGCGGCCTACAATGAGCAGTTCTTC.

The rearrangement joins TRBV5-1 to TRBJ1-1; 7 nucleotides agree with TRBD1. J gave up 7 bases and V 3 bases, and 9 bases lay outside the gene matches. Germline CDR1 SGHRS, CDR2 YFSETQ. CDR3 length: 14 amino acids. The CDR3 region is CASSSLITGVEAFF. The CDR3, as DNA: TGCGCCAGCAGCTCGCTTATAACAGGGGTTGAAGCTTTCTTT.

The J gene is TRBJ1-1, the V gene TRBV19; tentative D call: TRBD1 (5 bases). The V end lost 3 bases, the J end lost 1 base, and 9 bases lay between the germline ends. This CDR3 is built from 14 residues. Germline CDR1 LNHDA, CDR2 SQIVND (reference sequence). CDR3 protein: CASSMAGTNTEAFF. In DNA, the CDR3 is TGTGCCAGTAGTATGGCGGGGACGAACACTGAAGCTTTCTTT. The full variable domain, rest sourced from reference TRBV19 and TRBJ1-1, is DGGITQSPKYLFRKEGQNVTLSCEQNLNHDAMYWYRQDPGQGLRLIYYSQIVNDFQKGDIAEGYSVSREKKESFPLTVTSAQKNPTAFYLCASSMAGTNTEAFFGQGTRLTVV.

This clone was counted a few times. The V call is TRBV27, the J call TRBJ2-6, with D unclear. Germline V lookup: CDR1 MNHEY, CDR2 SMNVEV (reference sequence). Trimming removed 3 bases at V and 0 bases at J, with 3 bases between. This CDR3 is built from 14 residues. As DNA, the CDR3 is TGTGCCAGCAGTTTGAGCTCTGGGGCCAACGTCCTGACTTTC. Protein product: CASSLSSGANVLTF.